Below are 8 T cell receptor beta chains sequenced from a single sample in a study of T cells in Graves' hyperthyroidism and ophthalmopathy. From RNA transcripts, TCR beta CDR3 regions were amplified. Initially, a first-round RT-PCR of the TCR CDR3 employed the HTBI primer set. TCRdb reprocessed the multiplex PCR reads via MiXCR and lists one record per CDR3 protein. The sample carries a few hundred thousand distinct CDR3 sequences, roughly 15% recorded once. The sample was blood. These TCRs come from a middle-aged woman with Graves' ophthalmopathy.

There are many counts of this clonotype. The CDR3 coding sequence is TGTGCCAGCAGTAGGGCAAGTAACTATGGCTACACCTTC. Translation gives CASSRASNYGYTF. The rearrangement uses TRBV27 and TRBJ1-2; D is unresolved. CDR3 length: 13 residues. V dropped 5 bases and J dropped 1 base, with 8 bases sitting between them. Germline V gene data show CDR1 as MNHEY and CDR2 as SMNVEV (reference sequence).

CDR3 loop: CATMAGTGFYGYTF. The CDR3 coding sequence is TGTGCCACCATGGCCGGGACAGGGTTTTATGGCTACACCTTC. The chain is built from TRBV6-2 or TRBV6-3 and TRBJ1-2; TRBD1 aligns across 9 bases. Germline V gene data show CDR1 as MNHEY and CDR2 as SVGEGT. V dropped 10 bases and J dropped 5; count of bases not matched to a gene: 11. The CDR3 has 14 residues.

In this sample, this clonotype turned up many times. The rearrangement links TRBV27 to TRBJ1-5; 7 bases align to TRBD1. Losses at the gene ends were 4 bases for V and 3 bases for J; bases not matched to a gene: 6. Germline V gene sequence: CDR1 MNHEY, CDR2 SMNVEV (reference sequence). The CDR3 totals 15 residues. In nucleotides, the CDR3 is TGTGCCAGCAGTTACATGACAGGGCTCAATCAGCCCCAGCATTTT. It is translated as CASSYMTGLNQPQHF.

The gene calls are TRBV7-9 and TRBJ1-5; no firm D call. The CDR3 has 15 residues. Trimming shortened V by 2 bases and J by 1 base, and 9 bases separated the two germline ends. The V gene's germline CDR1 is SEHNR and CDR2 FQNEAQ (reference sequence). The CDR3 region has the DNA TGTGCCAGCAGCTTAAAGGCAGAAAGCAATCAGCCCCAGCATTTT. This codes for CASSLKAESNQPQHF.

The table lists this clonotype with a few counts. The genes are TRBV7-2 and TRBJ1-1, with 7 bases identical to TRBD1. V lost 2 bases, J lost 4 bases, and 19 bases stayed unmatched. The CDR3 covers 19 residues. Germline V gene data show CDR1 as SGHTA and CDR2 as FQGNSA. CDR3 amino acids: CASSLRGRGDRRRGTEAFF. The DNA of the CDR3 is TGTGCCAGCAGCTTAAGGGGGAGGGGGGACAGAAGACGGGGCACTGAAGCTTTCTTT.

This clonotype was detected many times. The rearrangement joins TRBV7-9 to TRBJ2-7, with 10 bases matching TRBD1. Germline V CDR1 and CDR2: SEHNR, FQNEAQ (reference sequence). The CDR3 length is 15 residues. The V segment lost 4 bases and the J segment 7 bases; nucleotides outside the gene matches: 10. The chain's CDR3 is CASSSLDRGRGEQYF. CDR3 bases: TGTGCCAGCAGCTCCCTCGACAGGGGGCGAGGGGAGCAGTACTTC. Drawing the rest from reference TRBV7-9 and TRBJ2-7, the complete variable domain is DTGVSQNPRHKITKRGQNVTFRCDPISEHNRLYWYRQTLGQGPEFLTYFQNEAQLEKSRLLSDRFSAERPKGSFSTLEIQRTEQGDSAMYLCASSSLDRGRGEQYFGPGTRLTVT.

The chain links TRBV5-1 to TRBJ1-3; D call uncertain. Germline loops: CDR1 SGHRS, CDR2 YFSETQ. The CDR3 is 16 amino acids. The V and J ends lost 3 bases and 0 bases respectively, with 13 bases between them. CDR3: CASSSAPGGSGNTIYF. Here the CDR3 DNA reads TGCGCCAGCAGCTCGGCCCCGGGAGGCTCTGGAAACACCATATATTTT. Using reference TRBV5-1 and TRBJ1-3 for the parts outside the CDR3, the full variable domain is KAGVTQTPRYLIKTRGQQVTLSCSPISGHRSVSWYQQTPGQGLQFLFEYFSETQRNKGNFPGRFSGRQFSNSRSEMNVSTLELGDSALYLCASSSAPGGSGNTIYFGEGSWLTVV.

The chain is built from TRBV11-3 and TRBJ1-1; 11 positions agree with TRBD1. Germline CDR1 is SGHNT and CDR2 is YENEEA. This CDR3 has 14 amino acids. The V and J ends lost 5 bases and 11 bases, in that order; junction bases with no gene match: 10. The CDR3 nucleotides read TGTGCCAGCAGCAACTCCGGGACAGGGGGTATCGCTTTCTTT. Encoded protein: CASSNSGTGGIAFF.